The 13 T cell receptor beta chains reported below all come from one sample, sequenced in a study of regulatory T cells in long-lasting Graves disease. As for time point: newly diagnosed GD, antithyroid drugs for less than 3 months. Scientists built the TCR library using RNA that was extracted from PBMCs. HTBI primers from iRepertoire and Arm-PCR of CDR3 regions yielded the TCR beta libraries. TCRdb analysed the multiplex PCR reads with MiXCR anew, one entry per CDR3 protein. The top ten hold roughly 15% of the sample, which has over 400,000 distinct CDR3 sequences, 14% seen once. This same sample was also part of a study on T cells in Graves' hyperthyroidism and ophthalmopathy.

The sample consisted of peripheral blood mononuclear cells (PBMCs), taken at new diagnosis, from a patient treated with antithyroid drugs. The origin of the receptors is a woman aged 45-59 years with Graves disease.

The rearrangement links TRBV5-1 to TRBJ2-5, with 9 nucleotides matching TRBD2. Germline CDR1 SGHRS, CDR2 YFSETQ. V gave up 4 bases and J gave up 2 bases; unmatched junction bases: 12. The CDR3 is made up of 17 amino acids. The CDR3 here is CASSLLGVAGAQETQYF. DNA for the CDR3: TGCGCCAGCAGCCTATTGGGGGTAGCGGGAGCTCAAGAGACCCAGTACTTC.

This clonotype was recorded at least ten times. The CDR3 DNA is TGTGCCAGCAGGGACTTAGGGGGCCCCTACAATGAGCAGTTCTTC. Its protein is CASRDLGGPYNEQFF. This chain joins TRBV11-2 and TRBJ2-1; 7 nucleotides agree with TRBD1. The CDR3 has 15 residues. Germline assignment: CDR1 SGHAT and CDR2 FQNNGV. V was pared by 6 bases and J by 2 bases, with 7 bases of the junction left unmatched.

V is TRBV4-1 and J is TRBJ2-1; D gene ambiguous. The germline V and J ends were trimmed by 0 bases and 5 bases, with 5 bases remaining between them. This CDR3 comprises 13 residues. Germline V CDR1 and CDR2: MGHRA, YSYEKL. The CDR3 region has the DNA TGCGCCAGCAGCCAAGATTCGAACAATGAGCAGTTCTTC. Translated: CASSQDSNNEQFF.

CDR3 protein: CASSLSGTTGELFF. The CDR3 DNA is TGCGCCAGCAGCTTGAGCGGGACCACCGGGGAGCTGTTTTTT. The rearrangement joins TRBV5-1 to TRBJ2-2; TRBD2 aligns across 7 bases. Trimming took 1 base from V and 4 from J; bases not matched to a gene: 1. Germline V gene lookup returns CDR1 SGHRS and CDR2 YFSETQ. The CDR3 runs to 14 residues.

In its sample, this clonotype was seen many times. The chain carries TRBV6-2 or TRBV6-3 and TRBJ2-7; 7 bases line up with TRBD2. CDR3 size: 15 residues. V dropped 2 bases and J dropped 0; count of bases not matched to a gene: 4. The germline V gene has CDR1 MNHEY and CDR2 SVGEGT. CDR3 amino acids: CASSYAASGSYEQYF. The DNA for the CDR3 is TGTGCCAGCAGTTACGCCGCTAGCGGCTCCTACGAGCAGTACTTC.

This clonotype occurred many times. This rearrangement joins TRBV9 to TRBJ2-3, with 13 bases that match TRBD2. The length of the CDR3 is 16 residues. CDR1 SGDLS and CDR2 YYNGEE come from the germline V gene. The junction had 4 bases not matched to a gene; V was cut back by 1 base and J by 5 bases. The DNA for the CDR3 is TGTGCCAGCAGCGTAAGGACTAGCGGGAGAGGAGATACGCAGTATTTT. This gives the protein CASSVRTSGRGDTQYF. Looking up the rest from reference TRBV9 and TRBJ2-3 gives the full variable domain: DSGVTQTPKHLITATGQRVTLRCSPRSGDLSVYWYQQSLDQGLQFLIQYYNGEERAKGNILERFSAQQFPDLHSELNLSSLELGDSALYFCASSVRTSGRGDTQYFGPGTRLTVL.

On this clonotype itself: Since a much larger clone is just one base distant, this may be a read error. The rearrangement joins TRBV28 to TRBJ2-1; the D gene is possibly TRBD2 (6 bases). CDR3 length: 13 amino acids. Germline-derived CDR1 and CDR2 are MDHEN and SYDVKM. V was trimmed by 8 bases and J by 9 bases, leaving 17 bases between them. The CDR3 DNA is TGTGCCAGCCACGAGACTAGTGGCAGTGAGCAGTTCTTC. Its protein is CASHETSGSEQFF.

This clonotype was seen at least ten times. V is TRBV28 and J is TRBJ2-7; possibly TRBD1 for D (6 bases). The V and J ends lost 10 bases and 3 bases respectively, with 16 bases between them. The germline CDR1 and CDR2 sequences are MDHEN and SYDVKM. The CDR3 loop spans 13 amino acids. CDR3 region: CATTGTPGYEQYF. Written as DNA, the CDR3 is TGTGCCACTACCGGGACACCAGGCTACGAGCAGTACTTC.

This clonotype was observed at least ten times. This chain's CDR3 is CASSFNGRMEAFF. CDR3 bases: TGCGCCAGCAGCTTCAACGGGCGTATGGAAGCTTTCTTT. The chain recombines TRBV5-1 with TRBJ1-1; D is undetermined. Between the trimmed V and J ends, which lost 2 bases and 8 bases, there was a span of 13 bases. This CDR3 has 13 amino acids. CDR1 is SGHRS and CDR2 is YFSETQ in the germline V gene.

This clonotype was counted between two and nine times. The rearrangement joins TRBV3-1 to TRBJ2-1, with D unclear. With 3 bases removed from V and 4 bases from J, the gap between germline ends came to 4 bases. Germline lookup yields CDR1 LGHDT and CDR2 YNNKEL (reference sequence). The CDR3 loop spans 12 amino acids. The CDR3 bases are TGTGCCAGCAGCCAGAGGTACAATGAGCAGTTCTTC. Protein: CASSQRYNEQFF.

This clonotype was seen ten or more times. The CDR3 nucleotides are TGTGCCAGCAGTCAAGGACAGGGAACCTACTATGGCTACACCTTC. It codes for CASSQGQGTYYGYTF. The chain couples TRBV28 to TRBJ1-2; 8 bases fit TRBD1. This CDR3 spans 15 amino acids. Losses at the gene ends were 5 bases for V and 3 bases for J; bases not matched to a gene: 8. Germline V gene lookup returns CDR1 MDHEN and CDR2 SYDVKM.

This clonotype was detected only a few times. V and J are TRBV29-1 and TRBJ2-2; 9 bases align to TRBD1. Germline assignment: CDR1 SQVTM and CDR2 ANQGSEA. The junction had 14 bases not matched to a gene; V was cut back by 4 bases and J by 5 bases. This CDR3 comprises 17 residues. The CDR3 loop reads CSVVVWDRESLTGELFF. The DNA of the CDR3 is TGCAGCGTTGTGGTCTGGGACAGGGAATCATTGACCGGGGAGCTGTTTTTT.

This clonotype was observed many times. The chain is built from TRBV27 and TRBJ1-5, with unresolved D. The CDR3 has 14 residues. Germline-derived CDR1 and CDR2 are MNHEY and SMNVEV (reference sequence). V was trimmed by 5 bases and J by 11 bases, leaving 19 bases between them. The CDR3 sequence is CASSPTSPWQAQHF. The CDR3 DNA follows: TGTGCCAGCAGTCCTACGAGTCCCTGGCAGGCCCAGCATTTT.